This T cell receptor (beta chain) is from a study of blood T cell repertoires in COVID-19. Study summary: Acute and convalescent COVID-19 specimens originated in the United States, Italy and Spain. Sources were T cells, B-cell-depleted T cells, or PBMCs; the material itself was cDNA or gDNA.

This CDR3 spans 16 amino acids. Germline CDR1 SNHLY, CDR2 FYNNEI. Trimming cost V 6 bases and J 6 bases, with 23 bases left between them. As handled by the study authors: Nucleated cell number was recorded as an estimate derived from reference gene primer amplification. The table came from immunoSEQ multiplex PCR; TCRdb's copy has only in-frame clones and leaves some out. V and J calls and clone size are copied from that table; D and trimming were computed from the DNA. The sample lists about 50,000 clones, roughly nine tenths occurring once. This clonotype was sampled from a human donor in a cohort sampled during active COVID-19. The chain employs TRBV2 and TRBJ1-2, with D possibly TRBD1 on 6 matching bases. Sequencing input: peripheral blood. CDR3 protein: CASSSSPGSGANGYTF. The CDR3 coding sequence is TGTGCCAGCAGCTCCTCCCCTGGGTCAGGGGCCAATGGCTACACCTTC.